This T cell receptor beta chain was sequenced in a study of blood T cell repertoires in COVID-19. Study in general: Collection of acute and convalescent COVID-19 samples took place in the United States, Italy and Spain. Sources were T cells, B-cell-depleted T cells, or PBMCs; the material itself was cDNA or gDNA.

Germline CDR1 reads SGDLS; CDR2 reads YYNGEE. Trimming removed 4 bases from V and 1 base from J; junction bases left unmatched: 8. The CDR3 is made up of 15 amino acids. Under the authors' procedure: The authors estimated nucleated cell counts from reference gene primer amplification. TCRdb keeps only in-frame clones here, not all; method: immunoSEQ multiplex PCR. V, J and clone size derive from that table, while D and trimming were established from the DNA sequence. The profile shows about 380,000 clones, 85% of them singletons. The chain uses TRBV9 and TRBJ2-7; 7 positions agree with TRBD1. The sequencing input was peripheral blood. This TCR was recovered from a woman younger than 30 with acute or convalescent COVID-19. DNA for the CDR3: TGTGCCAGCAGCTCGTCGGGACAGCCTTCCTACGAGCAGTACTTC. Translation gives CASSSSGQPSYEQYF.